The sequence of this TCR beta chain was determined in a study of cytomegalovirus exposure and HLA in healthy donors. The CDR3 sequence is 15 residues long. The V segment lost 2 bases and the J segment 6 bases; nucleotides outside the gene matches: 7. Germline CDR1 WSHSY, CDR2 SAAADI. This clone turned up a few times. PCR employed 60 Vbeta and 13 Jbeta primers. Assay used: immunoSEQ multiplex PCR; TCRdb lists only in-frame clones, some missing. The sample lists around 150,000 clones, 60% to 80% occurring once. This TCR derives from a man aged 55 to 70 in good health and CMV-seronegative. The chain has TRBV10-2 and TRBJ2-1, with TRBD2 identical over 7 bases. Sample: PBMCs. CDR3 DNA sequence: TGCGCCAGCAGTGAGATAAGGGGCGGGAGCAATGAGCAGTTCTTC. Protein sequence: CASSEIRGGSNEQFF.